This T cell receptor beta chain came from a study of CD8+CD57+ T cells in acquired aplastic anemia. All sequencing subjects had displayed CD8+CD57+ cell expansion on flow cytometry. Each patient carried a diagnosis of severe acquired aplastic anemia. The CDR3 extends over 15 amino acids. The germline gives CDR1 MNHNS, CDR2 SASEGT. V shed 7 bases and J 7 bases; nucleotides not matched to a gene: 12. The use of genomic DNA as template underpinned the TCR beta VDJ and CDR3 profiling. TCRdb passed the reads through MiXCR, listing each CDR3 protein once. The sample lists hundreds of thousands of distinct CDR3 sequences, around 30% occurring once.

This TCR was sampled from a human donor with aplastic anemia. The rearrangement uses TRBV6-1 and TRBJ1-5, with 8 positions matching TRBD1. Sample: sorted CD4+, CD8+, or CD8+CD57+ T cells (not recorded which) from PBMCs. The CDR3 is CASTTGEGEWQPQHF. The DNA for the CDR3 is TGTGCCAGCACGACAGGGGAAGGAGAGTGGCAGCCCCAGCATTTT.